Sequencing of this T cell receptor beta chain was carried out in a study of cytomegalovirus exposure and HLA in healthy donors. Donors sampled were nominally healthy, though unrecorded immune exposures were likely. V lost 0 bases and J lost 1, with 10 bases in between. The CDR3 contains 16 residues. From germline, CDR1 is SGDLS and CDR2 YYNGEE. Both 60 Vbeta primers and 13 Jbeta primers went into the PCR. In the study's own analysis: In a later analysis, of tens of millions of unique beta chains, around 11 million appeared in at least two donors. Generated by immunoSEQ multiplex PCR, the TCRdb table keeps only in-frame clones and is missing some. The DNA gave D and trimming, while V, J and clone size come from that table. The data show about 160,000 clones, 75% to 85% seen once.

Sequenced input: PBMCs. The chain joins TRBV9 to TRBJ2-2; D might be TRBD2 (6 bases). This sequence was found in a woman in her 50s in good health and CMV-seronegative. CDR3 DNA sequence: TGTGCCAGCAGCGTAGCCACAGCGGGGAACACCGGGGAGCTGTTTTTT. Its translation is CASSVATAGNTGELFF. Drawing the rest from reference TRBV9 and TRBJ2-2, the complete variable domain is DSGVTQTPKHLITATGQRVTLRCSPRSGDLSVYWYQQSLDQGLQFLIQYYNGEERAKGNILERFSAQQFPDLHSELNLSSLELGDSALYFCASSVATAGNTGELFFGEGSRLTVL.